The 16 T cell receptor beta chains in this list originate from one sample, sequenced in a study of cytomegalovirus exposure and HLA in healthy donors. A multiplex PCR was run with 60 Vbeta primers and 13 Jbeta primers. The assay was immunoSEQ multiplex PCR, and TCRdb's table has in-frame clones only and misses some. In the table there are 170,000 or so clones, approximately 80% of which are singletons. What was sequenced was PBMCs. The receptors stem from a man aged 18 to 35 in good health and CMV-seronegative.

The chain has TRBV6-1 and TRBJ1-5; no clear D. Germline loops: CDR1 MNHNS, CDR2 SASEGT. Deletions cut 1 base from V and 9 bases from J, with 13 bases between. The CDR3 is 14 amino acids. The CDR3 spells CASSEGTHQRPQHF. CDR3 in DNA: TGTGCCAGCAGTGAAGGGACTCACCAGCGGCCCCAGCATTTT.

The genes are TRBV6-1 and TRBJ1-3; 7 nucleotides line up with TRBD1. Germline-derived CDR1 and CDR2 are MNHNS and SASEGT. There are 15 residues in the CDR3. Trimming cost V 6 bases and J 0 bases; bases outside gene matches: 5. CDR3 in amino acids: CASRAQGPSGNTIYF. In nucleotides, the CDR3 is TGTGCCAGCAGAGCACAGGGGCCCTCTGGAAACACCATATATTTT.

This clone has a handful of counts. This chain uses TRBV19 with TRBJ1-5; D unresolved. This CDR3 has 13 residues. Looked up from germline, CDR1 is LNHDA and CDR2 is SQIVND (reference sequence). The V gene lost 7 bases and the J gene lost 0 bases, with 7 bases spanning the gap. The CDR3 loop reads CASKLNSNQPQHF. The CDR3 coding sequence is TGTGCCAGTAAACTGAATAGCAATCAGCCCCAGCATTTT.

This clone was seen only once. V is TRBV4-1 and J is TRBJ2-5, with D possibly TRBD2 on 6 matching bases. Between the trimmed V and J ends, which lost 4 bases and 5 bases, there was a span of 11 bases. Germline CDR1 MGHRA, CDR2 YSYEKL. The CDR3 contains 13 residues. The CDR3 loop is CASSPGGAETQYF. CDR3 DNA sequence: TGCGCCAGCAGCCCTGGCGGGGCTGAGACCCAGTACTTC.

The chain couples TRBV2 to TRBJ2-7, with a weak D call TRBD1 (5 bases). The ends were cut back, 2 bases at V and 2 bases at J, with 7 bases in the middle. This CDR3 has 13 residues. The germline V gene encodes CDR1 SNHLY and CDR2 FYNNEI. The CDR3 spells CASSERGTYEQYF. The DNA for the CDR3 is TGTGCCAGCAGTGAAAGGGGCACCTACGAGCAGTACTTC.

The rearrangement joins TRBV25-1 to TRBJ1-1; no clear D gene. V lost 8 bases and J lost 2, with 6 bases in between. From germline, CDR1 is MGHDK and CDR2 SYGVNS. This CDR3 contains 11 residues. The CDR3 nucleotides read TGTGCCAGCCTAGGAAACACTGAAGCTTTCTTT. This sequence encodes CASLGNTEAFF.

The genes are TRBV30 and TRBJ2-7; tentative D call: TRBD1 (5 bases). Germline CDR1 and CDR2: GTSNPN and SVGIG (reference sequence). This CDR3 has 12 residues. Trimming removed 2 bases from V and 5 bases from J, with 10 bases in between. As DNA, the CDR3 is TGTGCCTGGAGTCTCCAGGGCAACGAGCAGTACTTC. Encoded protein: CAWSLQGNEQYF.

The rearrangement uses TRBV19 and TRBJ2-7; the match to TRBD2 covers 8 bases. This CDR3 comprises 14 residues. Germline CDR1 LNHDA, CDR2 SQIVND (reference sequence). V trimming: 8 bases; J trimming: 3 bases; junction bases outside the gene matches: 9. CDR3 loop: CASAISAGGYEQYF. CDR3 bases: TGTGCCAGTGCAATATCCGCGGGGGGCTACGAGCAGTACTTC. Full variable domain (outside the CDR3, taken from reference TRBV19 and TRBJ2-7): DGGITQSPKYLFRKEGQNVTLSCEQNLNHDAMYWYRQDPGQGLRLIYYSQIVNDFQKGDIAEGYSVSREKKESFPLTVTSAQKNPTAFYLCASAISAGGYEQYFGPGTRLTVT.

This clone is a singleton in its sample. This rearrangement joins TRBV28 to TRBJ2-2; 8 nucleotides agree with TRBD2. Per germline, CDR1 MDHEN and CDR2 SYDVKM. The CDR3 sequence is 15 residues long. The V and J ends lost 5 bases and 3 bases, in that order; junction bases with no gene match: 5. CDR3 residues: CASSAGGHYTGELFF. For the CDR3, the DNA is TGTGCCAGCAGTGCGGGGGGACACTACACCGGGGAGCTGTTTTTT.

The chain joins TRBV5-4 to TRBJ2-5, with a tentative D call TRBD1 (5 bases). Germline V gene lookup returns CDR1 SGHNT and CDR2 YYREEE (reference sequence). This CDR3 region has 14 residues. V shed 4 bases and J shed 4 bases, with 14 bases lying between them. This CDR3 reads CASSPTGSRETQYF. CDR3 coding DNA: TGTGCCAGCAGCCCCACAGGCAGTCGAGAGACCCAGTACTTC.

In its sample, this clone was seen once. The V call is TRBV27, the J call TRBJ2-3, with TRBD2 matching 8 bases. This CDR3 is built from 17 residues. Germline loops: CDR1 MNHEY, CDR2 SMNVEV (reference sequence). The V segment lost 6 bases and the J segment 0 bases; nucleotides outside the gene matches: 11. The CDR3 nucleotides read TGTGCCAGCAGCCTCCGAAGCGGGGGCTATAGCACAGATACGCAGTATTTT. Translation gives CASSLRSGGYSTDTQYF.

V and J are TRBV2 and TRBJ1-2; 8 bases line up with TRBD1. The CDR3 length is 12 residues. CDR1 SNHLY and CDR2 FYNNEI come from the germline V gene. The trim removed 8 bases at V and 7 bases at J, leaving 6 bases unmatched. The CDR3 protein is CASWDRLFGYTF. CDR3 in DNA: TGTGCCAGCTGGGACAGGCTTTTTGGCTACACCTTC.

This clone came up a few times. This chain uses TRBV12-5 with TRBJ2-7; TRBD1 is a possible D gene (5 bases). The V end lost 7 bases, the J end lost 3 bases, and 19 bases lay between the germline ends. The CDR3 is 15 residues long. The germline V gene encodes CDR1 LGHNT and CDR2 FRNRAP. The CDR3 DNA reads as TGTGCTAGTGCCCTCGGAACAGGTCAATTCTACGAGCAGTACTTC. This encodes CASALGTGQFYEQYF. Looking up the rest from reference TRBV12-5 and TRBJ2-7 gives the full variable domain: DARVTQTPRHKVTEMGQEVTMRCQPILGHNTVFWYRQTMMQGLELLAYFRNRAPLDDSGMPKDRFSAEMPDATLATLKIQPSEPRDSAVYFCASALGTGQFYEQYFGPGTRLTVT.

This chain uses TRBV7-2 with TRBJ2-1, with TRBD2 identical over 7 bases. The CDR3 is made up of 14 amino acids. The junction had 5 bases not matched to a gene; V was cut back by 5 bases and J by 4 bases. Per germline, CDR1 SGHTA and CDR2 FQGNSA. The CDR3 spells CASSPSREYNEQFF. The CDR3 DNA follows: TGTGCCAGCAGCCCGTCGCGGGAGTACAATGAGCAGTTCTTC.

The genes are TRBV10-3 and TRBJ2-7; D is uncertain. Germline CDR1 ENHRY, CDR2 SYGVKD. This CDR3 spans 13 amino acids. V dropped 2 bases and J dropped 2 bases, with 7 bases sitting between them. The CDR3, as DNA: TGTGCCATCAGTGAGGACACCGCCTACGAGCAGTACTTC. Translating gives CAISEDTAYEQYF.

V and J are TRBV5-1 and TRBJ2-5; possible D gene TRBD1, 6 bases. The closer fit of TRBJ2-7 to the DNA end suggests the J call may be wrong. From germline, CDR1 is SGHRS and CDR2 YFSETQ. This CDR3 region has 12 residues. CDR3: CASRQGAYEQYF. In nucleotides, the CDR3 is TGCGCCAGCAGACAGGGTGCGTACGAGCAGTACTTC.